This T cell receptor beta chain was identified during a study of T cells after yellow fever vaccination. Looking at the study overall: Fractions with few cells were prepared using SMART-Seq v4 Ultra Low Input. Study-wide results and caveats: Subsequent to the booster, the majority of primary-vaccination clones reappeared (approximately 95% CD4, 80% to 90% CD8). CD4 and CD8 compartments shared a small share of clonotypes, likely from convergent recombination.

Synthesis of TCR cDNA relied on 5'RACE template switching, which attached a universal primer site and UMIs. TCRdb reanalysed the 5' RACE reads using MiXCR and keeps one entry per CDR3 protein. Here the sample spans fewer than 450,000 distinct CDR3 sequences, under 5% being singletons. This clonotype was found a few times. Its antigen is not identified. V lost 2 bases and J lost 5, with 9 bases in between. Germline V gives CDR1 LNHNV, CDR2 YYDKDF (reference sequence). CDR3 length equals 13 residues. The V and J genes are TRBV15 and TRBJ1-1; the D gene is possibly TRBD1 (6 bases). The TCR comes from a man between 18 and 35 years old who received the YFV17D yellow fever vaccine. The sample here was PBMCs, taken 5 days after the yellow fever booster vaccination. CDR3: CATSRNGQTEAFF. The CDR3, as DNA: TGTGCCACCAGCAGAAACGGACAGACTGAAGCTTTCTTT.